These 20 T cell receptor beta chains were sequenced from one sample in a study of OX40 agonist ivuxolimab in advanced cancers. Method: immunoSEQ multiplex PCR; TCRdb's copy keeps in-frame clones and lacks some. The data hold tens of thousands of clones, with over 80% observed a single time. The sample was CD4+ or CD8+ T cells sorted from blood, taken in a trial of the OX40 agonist ivuxolimab. These receptors were obtained from an adult with an advanced solid tumor such as melanoma, head and neck, liver or kidney cancer.

V is TRBV15 and J is TRBJ1-4; D is undetermined. CDR3 length: 13 residues. Germline V gives CDR1 LNHNV, CDR2 YYDKDF (reference sequence). V lost 1 base, J lost 7 bases, and 7 bases lay in between. Here the CDR3 DNA reads TGTGCCACCAGCAGAGCGCCGGGTGAAAAACTGTTTTTT. As protein: CATSRAPGEKLFF.

The rearrangement joins TRBV27 to TRBJ1-5, with TRBD1 identical over 8 bases. V shed 5 bases, J shed 4 bases, and the junction held 4 bases outside the gene matches. CDR1 is MNHEY, CDR2 SMNVEV, per germline (reference sequence). This CDR3 spans 14 amino acids. The DNA for the CDR3 is TGTGCCAGCAGTACCCGGACAGGGAATCAGCCCCAGCATTTT. This translates into CASSTRTGNQPQHF.

The chain joins TRBV27 to TRBJ2-1; D unclear. Trimming left V 7 bases short and J 7 bases short, with 17 bases between. Germline CDR1 reads MNHEY; CDR2 reads SMNVEV (reference sequence). This CDR3 has 14 amino acids. CDR3 nucleotide sequence: TGTGCCAGCACCCACAAGGGTTTACTTAATGAGCAGTTCTTC. Its translation: CASTHKGLLNEQFF.

This rearrangement joins TRBV10-2 to TRBJ2-3; D possibly corresponds to TRBD2 (6 bases). Trimming pared 7 bases from V and 2 bases from J, leaving 16 bases between. Germline V gene lookup returns CDR1 WSHSY and CDR2 SAAADI. This CDR3 comprises 15 residues. CDR3: CASNFVADPTDTQYF. The CDR3 region has the DNA TGCGCCAGCAATTTCGTAGCGGATCCCACAGATACGCAGTATTTT.

The table lists this clone with a count of one. This chain connects TRBV11-2 to TRBJ2-7; 7 nucleotides align to TRBD1. There are 18 residues in the CDR3. With V trimmed by 1 base and J by 3 bases, 15 bases remained unmatched. Germline V gene data show CDR1 as SGHAT and CDR2 as FQNNGV. The CDR3 coding sequence is TGTGCCAGCAGCTTAGTCTTAGGGGGCAGGGGAATCGTCTACGAGCAGTACTTC. Its protein is CASSLVLGGRGIVYEQYF. The entire variable domain, with the rest obtained from reference TRBV11-2 and TRBJ2-7, is as follows: EAGVAQSPRYKIIEKRQSVAFWCNPISGHATLYWYQQILGQGPKLLIQFQNNGVVDDSQLPKDRFSAERLKGVDSTLKIQPAKLEDSAVYLCASSLVLGGRGIVYEQYFGPGTRLTVT.

V gene TRBV19 combines with J gene TRBJ2-2, with D perhaps matching TRBD2 (6 bases). V was shortened by 2 bases and J by 0 bases, with 10 bases between the two germline ends. CDR1 and CDR2 from the germline V gene are LNHDA and SQIVND (reference sequence). The CDR3 sequence is 16 residues long. CDR3 nucleotide sequence: TGTGCCAGTAGTATAAGCCTAGCGTCGAACACCGGGGAGCTGTTTTTT. This sequence encodes CASSISLASNTGELFF. The complete variable domain, with remaining parts taken from reference TRBV19 and TRBJ2-2, reads DGGITQSPKYLFRKEGQNVTLSCEQNLNHDAMYWYRQDPGQGLRLIYYSQIVNDFQKGDIAEGYSVSREKKESFPLTVTSAQKNPTAFYLCASSISLASNTGELFFGEGSRLTVL.

The rearrangement joins TRBV10-1 to TRBJ2-3; tentatively, D is TRBD1 or TRBD2 (5 bases each). The germline V gene encodes CDR1 WNHNN and CDR2 SYGVQD (reference sequence). The CDR3 sequence is 13 residues long. Trimming stripped 8 bases from V and 2 bases from J, with 11 bases between. The CDR3 nucleotides are TGCGCCAGCCGGGACGGAAACACAGATACGCAGTATTTT. Its translation is CASRDGNTDTQYF.

V usage is TRBV5-1 and J usage is TRBJ1-2; D not certain. Deletions cut 4 bases from V and 5 bases from J, with 9 bases between. The CDR3 extends over 12 amino acids. The germline CDR1 and CDR2 sequences are SGHRS and YFSETQ. For the CDR3, the DNA is TGCGCCAGCAGCCCCGAAGGGTATGGCTACACCTTC. Encoded protein: CASSPEGYGYTF.

V is TRBV2 and J is TRBJ2-1, with TRBD2 identical over 14 bases. The trim removed 6 bases at V and 6 bases at J, leaving 4 bases unmatched. The length of the CDR3 is 15 residues. Germline V gene lookup returns CDR1 SNHLY and CDR2 FYNNEI. The CDR3 DNA reads TGTGCCAGCAGGCGACTAGCGGGGGGGACCAATGAGCAGTTCTTC. It yields the protein CASRRLAGGTNEQFF.

The V gene is TRBV5-1, the J gene TRBJ2-3, with D possibly TRBD1 on 6 matching bases. This CDR3 spans 14 amino acids. Trimming removed 4 bases from V and 6 bases from J, with 15 bases in between. From germline, CDR1 is SGHRS and CDR2 YFSETQ. The CDR3 sequence is CASSRDTDWDTQYF. In DNA, the CDR3 is TGCGCCAGCAGCCGGGACACGGATTGGGATACGCAGTATTTT.

This sequence joins TRBV29-1 and TRBJ2-3, with D uncertain. The V gene's germline CDR1 is SQVTM and CDR2 ANQGSEA. The CDR3 has 11 residues. The V and J ends lost 3 bases and 1 base respectively, with 2 bases between them. CDR3 bases: TGCAGCGTTGACGGCACAGATACGCAGTATTTT. Translated: CSVDGTDTQYF.

This clone has only one observation. J is TRBJ2-3 and V is TRBV14; tentative D call: TRBD1 (6 bases). Per germline, CDR1 SGHDN and CDR2 FVKESK. The germline V and J ends were trimmed by 5 bases and 5 bases, with 11 bases remaining between them. The CDR3 contains 13 residues. The CDR3 is CASSYSQGDTQYF. The DNA of the CDR3 is TGTGCCAGCAGCTACTCACAGGGAGATACGCAGTATTTT.

The CDR3 sequence is CASSSRGRGSEQYF. The CDR3 DNA reads as TGCGCCAGCAGCTCCCGGGGTAGGGGGAGCGAGCAGTACTTC. The rearrangement links TRBV5-1 to TRBJ2-7; D possibly corresponds to TRBD1 (6 bases). The V end lost 3 bases, the J end lost 6 bases, and 16 bases lay between the germline ends. Germline V gene data show CDR1 as SGHRS and CDR2 as YFSETQ. This CDR3 is 14 amino acids long.

There are a few counts of this clone. The rearrangement uses TRBV29-1 and TRBJ2-5; TRBD2 is a possible D gene (6 bases). Germline V gene lookup returns CDR1 SQVTM and CDR2 ANQGSEA. The CDR3 is 13 residues long. V lost 2 bases and J 4 bases, leaving 11 bases between the germline ends. CDR3 bases: TGCAGCGTTGAAAAAGTGGGGGGAGAGACCCAGTACTTC. Translated, it gives CSVEKVGGETQYF.

The V and J genes are TRBV7-2 and TRBJ2-3; 13 positions match TRBD2. CDR1 SGHTA and CDR2 FQGNSA come from the germline V gene. Trimming took 2 bases from V and 7 from J; bases not matched to a gene: 6. CDR3 size: 16 residues. In nucleotides, the CDR3 is TGTGCCAGCAGCTTACCGGGACTAGCGGGATACAATACGCAGTATTTT. This sequence encodes CASSLPGLAGYNTQYF.

The V and J genes are TRBV9 and TRBJ2-3; TRBD2 matches at 10 bases. The CDR3 has 14 residues. Per the germline V gene, CDR1 is SGDLS and CDR2 is YYNGEE. Germline trimming cut 4 bases from V and 5 bases from J; bases unmatched to any gene: 4. This chain's CDR3 is CASSLRLAGDTQYF. DNA of the CDR3: TGTGCCAGCAGCCTCCGACTAGCGGGAGATACGCAGTATTTT.

The chain recombines TRBV5-4 with TRBJ2-1, with D possibly matching TRBD2 (5 bases). The CDR3 consists of 18 residues. Germline assignment: CDR1 SGHNT and CDR2 YYREEE (reference sequence). Trimming cost V 0 bases and J 3 bases, with 19 bases left between them. This CDR3 is CASSLEYSRGILYNEQFF. The CDR3 DNA sequence: TGTGCCAGCAGCTTGGAATACAGTAGAGGGATACTCTACAATGAGCAGTTCTTC.

This chain links TRBV4-1 with TRBJ1-1, with no clear D. This CDR3 comprises 16 residues. The germline V gene encodes CDR1 MGHRA and CDR2 YSYEKL. Trimming took 1 base from V and 3 from J, leaving 15 bases between them. This CDR3 reads CASSQGRGMRDTEAFF. For the CDR3, the DNA is TGCGCCAGCAGCCAAGGGCGGGGTATGAGGGACACTGAAGCTTTCTTT.

V gene TRBV4-2 combines with J gene TRBJ2-7; D uncertain. Germline lookup yields CDR1 LGHNA and CDR2 YNFKEQ. The CDR3 runs to 12 residues. V was shortened by 5 bases and J by 3 bases, with 8 bases between the two germline ends. The CDR3 sequence: CASSLAIYEQYF. Written as DNA, the CDR3 is TGTGCCAGCAGCTTGGCAATCTACGAGCAGTACTTC.

This rearrangement joins TRBV19 to TRBJ1-5; no firm D call. V was cut by 7 bases and J by 0 bases, with 16 bases left in between. The germline gives CDR1 LNHDA, CDR2 SQIVND (reference sequence). The CDR3 spans 16 residues. The CDR3 DNA follows: TGTGCCAGTAAGAACCGAGAGTTAAATAGCAATCAGCCCCAGCATTTT. It yields the protein CASKNRELNSNQPQHF. The whole variable domain, remainder taken from reference TRBV19 and TRBJ1-5, is DGGITQSPKYLFRKEGQNVTLSCEQNLNHDAMYWYRQDPGQGLRLIYYSQIVNDFQKGDIAEGYSVSREKKESFPLTVTSAQKNPTAFYLCASKNRELNSNQPQHFGDGTRLSIL.